The 16 T cell receptor beta chains below come from one sample, sequenced in a study of cytomegalovirus exposure and HLA in healthy donors. Researchers ran the PCR with 60 Vbeta and 13 Jbeta primers. Assay: immunoSEQ multiplex PCR; the TCRdb copy retains only in-frame clones and omits some. This table holds about 150,000 clones, about 75% found once. Material: PBMCs. The origin of the receptors is a man aged 55 to 70 in good health and CMV-seronegative.

This sequence joins TRBV19 and TRBJ1-5, with D maybe TRBD1 (6 bases). V lost 5 bases, J lost 2 bases, and 16 bases lay in between. The CDR3 has 16 residues. CDR1 is LNHDA, CDR2 SQIVND, per germline (reference sequence). CDR3 coding DNA: TGTGCCAGTAGTTTCCCGACAGGATCCGGCAATCAGCCCCAGCATTTT. Translation gives CASSFPTGSGNQPQHF.

The chain is built from TRBV25-1 and TRBJ2-3; D perhaps matches TRBD2 (7 bases). This CDR3 region has 15 residues. Trimming took 4 bases from V and 7 from J, leaving 18 bases between them. Germline V gene sequence: CDR1 MGHDK, CDR2 SYGVNS. The CDR3 DNA sequence: TGTGCCAGCAGTGCAAGGGGGGGAGGCACGAATACGCAGTATTTT. Its translation is CASSARGGGTNTQYF.

The CDR3: CAWSARRETQYF. CDR3 nucleotides: TGTGCCTGGAGTGCCCGCCGGGAGACCCAGTACTTC. V and J are TRBV30 and TRBJ2-5; D not resolved. V was cut by 1 base and J by 5 bases, with 8 bases left in between. This CDR3 has 12 amino acids. The germline CDR1 and CDR2 sequences are GTSNPN and SVGIG (reference sequence).

V and J are TRBV5-1 and TRBJ1-1, with D possibly being TRBD1 (6 bases). Germline CDR1 SGHRS, CDR2 YFSETQ. Trimming took off 2 bases at V and 1 base at J, with 15 bases between the two ends. The CDR3 loop spans 16 amino acids. CDR3 protein: CASSFVVGGENTEAFF. CDR3 in DNA: TGCGCCAGCAGCTTTGTTGTAGGGGGGGAGAACACTGAAGCTTTCTTT.

This chain connects TRBV7-8 to TRBJ1-1; tentatively, D is TRBD1 (5 bases). The V and J ends lost 2 bases and 4 bases respectively, with 17 bases between them. Germline CDR1 and CDR2: SGHVS and FQNEAQ. The CDR3 runs to 16 residues. This CDR3 reads CASSLSGVRKGTEAFF. The CDR3 region has the DNA TGTGCCAGCAGCTTATCGGGGGTAAGGAAGGGCACTGAAGCTTTCTTT.

J is TRBJ1-1 and V is TRBV27; 8 bases align to TRBD1. This CDR3 comprises 14 residues. Per the germline V gene, CDR1 is MNHEY and CDR2 is SMNVEV (reference sequence). V dropped 5 bases and J dropped 4; count of bases not matched to a gene: 6. The CDR3 protein is CASSPAGGFTEAFF. The CDR3 bases are TGTGCCAGCAGTCCCGCAGGGGGCTTCACTGAAGCTTTCTTT.

This clone was seen more than once but under ten times. The V gene is TRBV4-2, the J gene TRBJ1-3, with D tentatively TRBD1 (6 bases). From germline, CDR1 is LGHNA and CDR2 YNFKEQ. Trimming took off 4 bases at V and 2 bases at J, with 12 bases between the two ends. CDR3 size: 15 residues. The chain's CDR3 is CASSRQGTAGNTIYF. The CDR3 nucleotides read TGTGCCAGCAGCCGCCAGGGGACGGCTGGAAACACCATATATTTT.

The V gene is TRBV6-1, the J gene TRBJ2-1, with 8 bases identical to TRBD1. The CDR3 is made up of 16 amino acids. The V and J ends lost 0 bases and 7 bases, in that order; junction bases with no gene match: 8. Germline-derived CDR1 and CDR2 are MNHNS and SASEGT. The CDR3 here is CASSEAAGGFGNEQFF. CDR3 bases: TGTGCCAGCAGTGAAGCGGCAGGGGGCTTCGGGAATGAGCAGTTCTTC.

The J gene is TRBJ2-7, the V gene TRBV4-2; 8 bases fit TRBD1. Trimming at V came to 4 bases and at J to 1 base, leaving 6 bases not matched to a gene. The CDR3 has 15 residues. Germline CDR1 LGHNA, CDR2 YNFKEQ. CDR3 nucleotide sequence: TGTGCCAGCAGCCGGGACAGGAGTTTTTCCTACGAGCAGTACTTC. Translating it yields CASSRDRSFSYEQYF.

Only one count was recorded for this clone. This chain links TRBV27 with TRBJ2-3, with D possibly matching TRBD1 (6 bases). This CDR3 comprises 13 residues. Germline CDR1 MNHEY, CDR2 SMNVEV (reference sequence). Between the trimmed V and J ends, which lost 7 bases and 2 bases, there was a span of 10 bases. In nucleotides, the CDR3 is TGTGCCAGCACTCACAGGGTCACAGATACGCAGTATTTT. This sequence encodes CASTHRVTDTQYF.

V is TRBV7-8 and J is TRBJ2-7; the match to TRBD2 covers 7 bases. Germline trimming cut 5 bases from V and 2 bases from J; bases unmatched to any gene: 6. CDR1 SGHVS and CDR2 FQNEAQ come from the germline V gene. This CDR3 region has 14 residues. DNA of the CDR3: TGTGCCAGCAGCCCTTTAGCGGGTACCTACGAGCAGTACTTC. It translates to CASSPLAGTYEQYF.

The table lists this clone with a few counts. The gene calls are TRBV7-9 and TRBJ1-1, with 8 bases matching TRBD1. CDR1 is SEHNR, CDR2 FQNEAQ, per germline (reference sequence). This CDR3 has 12 amino acids. V dropped 5 bases and J dropped 7; count of bases not matched to a gene: 3. The CDR3 nucleotides are TGTGCCAGCAGCCTCGGACAGGGTGAAGCTTTCTTT. Protein: CASSLGQGEAFF.

This clone was seen just once. V usage is TRBV5-6 and J usage is TRBJ1-6, with TRBD1 matching 9 bases. The germline CDR1 and CDR2 sequences are SGHDT and YYEEEE. J was trimmed by 10 bases and V by 0 bases; bases with no gene match: 5. This CDR3 is built from 15 residues. This chain's CDR3 is CASSLGQGVGSPLHF. In DNA form, the CDR3 reads TGTGCCAGCAGCTTGGGACAGGGGGTTGGATCACCCCTCCACTTT.

The chain employs TRBV28 and TRBJ2-5; no definite D call. Trimming took 2 bases from V and 5 from J, leaving 12 bases between them. The CDR3 contains 14 residues. The germline V gene encodes CDR1 MDHEN and CDR2 SYDVKM. The CDR3 reads CASSLGSLGETQYF. In DNA, the CDR3 is TGTGCCAGCAGTTTAGGCAGCCTCGGGGAGACCCAGTACTTC.

This clone was detected only a few times. The chain joins TRBV7-8 to TRBJ1-5, with D perhaps matching TRBD1 (5 bases). This CDR3 is built from 15 residues. Germline CDR1 and CDR2: SGHVS and FQNEAQ. Trimming shortened V by 1 base and J by 3 bases, and 10 bases separated the two germline ends. The CDR3 region has the DNA TGTGCCAGCAGCTTAGTGGGGGGTCCCAATCAGCCCCAGCATTTT. The encoded protein is CASSLVGGPNQPQHF.

The chain employs TRBV5-8 and TRBJ2-7; the D gene is possibly TRBD1 (6 bases). The CDR3 runs 16 residues. Germline CDR1 reads SGHTS; CDR2 reads YDEGEE. V shed 0 bases and J shed 2 bases, with 15 bases lying between them. CDR3 nucleotide sequence: TGTGCCAGCAGCTTGGAGACAGGCGTCCTCGCCTACGAGCAGTACTTC. Its protein product is CASSLETGVLAYEQYF.